A selection of T cell receptor beta chains follows, all from one sample in a study of blood T cell repertoires in COVID-19. Measured with immunoSEQ multiplex PCR; TCRdb has only the in-frame clones, and not every one. The sample lists roughly 80,000 clones, 65% to 85% occurring once. The sample was peripheral blood. These receptors all come from a woman in her sixties with acute or convalescent COVID-19. Both conserved end residues are part of each CDR3. Fields, in order: J gene, V gene, CDR3 protein.

>TRBJ1-2|TRBV3-1/TRBV3-2
CASSQQPGTGDGYTF
>TRBJ1-2|TRBV19
CATRDDTGKSLPGYTF
>TRBJ1-2|TRBV7-2
CASSLATGLGYGYTF
>TRBJ2-3|TRBV27
CASSFTGGHGDTQYF
>TRBJ1-3|TRBV6-5
CASSYTTGPAGNTIYF
>TRBJ1-2|TRBV18
CASSLGTENIYGYTF
>TRBJ2-1|TRBV19
CASSKWTGSTYNEQFF
>TRBJ1-1|TRBV30
CAWAGTPDPPCF
>TRBJ1-2|TRBV6-6
CASGEGPFNGYTF
>TRBJ1-1|TRBV7-8
CASGKTVNTEAFF